A selection of T cell receptor beta chains follows, all from one sample in a study of T cell responses to AZD1222 COVID-19 vaccine. The data were produced by immunoSEQ multiplex PCR, yet TCRdb's version contains in-frame clones alone and is incomplete. Of roughly 200,000 clones in the sample, almost 95% were seen once. Sequenced here: peripheral blood, sampled on day 0 of AZD1222 vaccination. The receptors shown here come from an adult in good health. CDR3s include the opening cysteine and the closing phenylalanine or tryptophan. The order of the fields is clone size, D gene, J gene, V gene, CDR3 protein, CDR3 DNA. A D gene is named only where the DNA matches it firmly. Clone size is given for some rows only: seen once, a few or many times, or a class if the clone is expanded.

clone size: -; D gene: -; J gene: TRBJ1-5; V gene: TRBV4-3; CDR3 protein: CASSHENRNQPQHF; CDR3 DNA: TGCGCCAGCAGCCACGAGAATCGTAATCAGCCCCAGCATTTT
clone size: few; D gene: -; J gene: TRBJ1-6; V gene: TRBV6-5; CDR3 protein: CASSPASSYNSPLHF; CDR3 DNA: TGTGCCAGCAGTCCCGCTAGCTCCTATAATTCACCCCTCCACTTT
clone size: -; D gene: -; J gene: TRBJ1-5; V gene: TRBV28; CDR3 protein: CASSFPSDLDQPQHF; CDR3 DNA: TGTGCCAGCAGTTTCCCCTCGGACTTAGATCAGCCCCAGCATTTT
clone size: -; D gene: -; J gene: TRBJ1-5; V gene: TRBV5-1; CDR3 protein: CASRQDRTPQPQHF; CDR3 DNA: TGCGCCAGCAGACAAGACAGGACGCCTCAGCCCCAGCATTTT
clone size: -; D gene: -; J gene: TRBJ2-5; V gene: TRBV2; CDR3 protein: CASSRLMSQYF; CDR3 DNA: TGTGCCAGCAGCCGCCTTATGTCCCAGTACTTC
clone size: -; D gene: -; J gene: TRBJ1-5; V gene: TRBV6-2/TRBV6-3; CDR3 protein: CASSEGGRRPQHF; CDR3 DNA: TGTGCCAGCAGTGAGGGGGGCCGTCGGCCCCAGCATTTT
clone size: -; D gene: -; J gene: TRBJ2-7; V gene: TRBV15; CDR3 protein: CATSRDPGSSYEQYF; CDR3 DNA: TGTGCCACCAGCAGAGATCCAGGGTCCTCCTACGAGCAGTACTTC
clone size: -; D gene: -; J gene: TRBJ1-1; V gene: TRBV6-5; CDR3 protein: CASSYSDTGNTEAFF; CDR3 DNA: TGTGCCAGCAGTTACTCGGACACGGGGAACACTGAAGCTTTCTTT
clone size: -; D gene: -; J gene: TRBJ2-3; V gene: TRBV11-2; CDR3 protein: CASSALLGLGTDTQYF; CDR3 DNA: TGTGCCAGCAGCGCCCTCCTGGGGCTCGGCACAGATACGCAGTATTTT
clone size: -; D gene: -; J gene: TRBJ2-2; V gene: TRBV19; CDR3 protein: CASRSLGGNTGELFF; CDR3 DNA: TGTGCCAGCCGATCCCTGGGGGGTAACACCGGGGAGCTGTTTTTT
clone size: -; D gene: -; J gene: TRBJ1-4; V gene: TRBV5-5; CDR3 protein: CASRLRGGSEKLFF; CDR3 DNA: TGTGCCAGCAGGCTACGGGGGGGAAGTGAAAAACTGTTTTTT
clone size: -; D gene: TRBD2; J gene: TRBJ2-1; V gene: TRBV18; CDR3 protein: CASSQTKGLAGTVGKNNEQFF; CDR3 DNA: TGTGCCAGCTCCCAAACTAAGGGACTAGCGGGGACGGTAGGGAAAAACAATGAGCAGTTCTTC
clone size: once; D gene: -; J gene: TRBJ2-7; V gene: TRBV6-6; CDR3 protein: CASSYDRQGREQYF; CDR3 DNA: TGTGCCAGCAGTTACGATCGCCAAGGGAGGGAGCAGTACTTC
clone size: -; D gene: TRBD2; J gene: TRBJ2-5; V gene: TRBV27; CDR3 protein: CASSPETSGRETQYF; CDR3 DNA: TGTGCCAGCAGTCCTGAGACTAGCGGGAGAGAGACCCAGTACTTC
clone size: -; D gene: TRBD2; J gene: TRBJ2-7; V gene: TRBV7-9; CDR3 protein: CASSLYGGDSYEQYF; CDR3 DNA: TGTGCCAGCAGCTTATACGGGGGGGACTCCTACGAGCAGTACTTC
clone size: -; D gene: TRBD1; J gene: TRBJ1-1; V gene: TRBV2; CDR3 protein: CASIGTGGGTEAFF; CDR3 DNA: TGTGCCAGCATTGGGACAGGGGGTGGCACTGAAGCTTTCTTT
clone size: -; D gene: TRBD1; J gene: TRBJ1-5; V gene: TRBV10-3; CDR3 protein: CAIAGQGDNQPQHF; CDR3 DNA: TGTGCCATCGCTGGACAGGGGGACAATCAGCCCCAGCATTTT
clone size: -; D gene: TRBD1; J gene: TRBJ1-2; V gene: TRBV6-5; CDR3 protein: CASSQDRIYGYTF; CDR3 DNA: TGTGCCAGCAGCCAGGACAGGATCTATGGCTACACCTTC
clone size: few; D gene: -; J gene: TRBJ2-7; V gene: TRBV29-1; CDR3 protein: CSVVGGPTLSSYEQYF; CDR3 DNA: TGCAGCGTTGTCGGGGGGCCTACTTTGAGCTCCTACGAGCAGTACTTC
clone size: -; D gene: -; J gene: TRBJ2-2; V gene: TRBV7-8; CDR3 protein: CASSLGRSNTGELFF; CDR3 DNA: TGTGCCAGCAGCTTAGGGCGTTCGAACACCGGGGAGCTGTTTTTT
clone size: -; D gene: -; J gene: TRBJ1-2; V gene: TRBV2; CDR3 protein: CASSESGRGYRAYGYTF; CDR3 DNA: TGTGCCAGCAGTGAAAGTGGGCGGGGGTACAGGGCCTATGGCTACACCTTC
clone size: once; D gene: -; J gene: TRBJ2-5; V gene: TRBV7-8; CDR3 protein: CASSIGLFQETQYF; CDR3 DNA: TGTGCCAGCAGCATCGGACTGTTCCAAGAGACCCAGTACTTC
clone size: once; D gene: -; J gene: TRBJ1-5; V gene: TRBV7-8; CDR3 protein: CASSPQGIANQPQHF; CDR3 DNA: TGTGCCAGCAGCCCCCAGGGTATTGCAAATCAGCCCCAGCATTTT
clone size: -; D gene: -; J gene: TRBJ1-2; V gene: TRBV5-1; CDR3 protein: CASSLAAFPSVYGYTF; CDR3 DNA: TGCGCCAGCAGCTTGGCAGCGTTTCCTTCGGTCTATGGCTACACCTTC
clone size: once; D gene: -; J gene: TRBJ1-1; V gene: TRBV5-4; CDR3 protein: CASSPSFLDTEAFF; CDR3 DNA: TGTGCCAGCAGCCCCTCATTCTTGGACACTGAAGCTTTCTTT
clone size: -; D gene: TRBD1; J gene: TRBJ1-2; V gene: TRBV6-5; CDR3 protein: CASSQIRDRGYGYTF; CDR3 DNA: TGTGCCAGCAGTCAAATCCGGGACAGGGGGTACGGCTACACCTTC
clone size: -; D gene: -; J gene: TRBJ2-2; V gene: TRBV24-1; CDR3 protein: CATSDTPPGGGELFF; CDR3 DNA: TGTGCCACCAGTGATACCCCCCCCGGCGGCGGGGAGCTGTTTTTT
clone size: -; D gene: -; J gene: TRBJ2-3; V gene: TRBV11-2; CDR3 protein: CASSLTPANTDTQYF; CDR3 DNA: TGTGCCAGCAGCTTAACCCCCGCTAACACAGATACGCAGTATTTT
clone size: -; D gene: -; J gene: TRBJ1-6; V gene: TRBV3-1/TRBV3-2; CDR3 protein: CASSLLGGDNSPLHF; CDR3 DNA: TGTGCCAGCAGCCTCCTGGGGGGGGATAATTCACCCCTCCACTTT
clone size: -; D gene: -; J gene: TRBJ1-1; V gene: TRBV10-3; CDR3 protein: CAISEPRDKAFF; CDR3 DNA: TGTGCCATCAGTGAGCCTCGGGACAAAGCTTTCTTT
clone size: once; D gene: TRBD1; J gene: TRBJ1-5; V gene: TRBV28; CDR3 protein: CASQRAGQGKNQPQHF; CDR3 DNA: TGTGCCAGCCAAAGGGCGGGACAGGGGAAGAATCAGCCCCAGCATTTT
clone size: -; D gene: -; J gene: TRBJ1-5; V gene: TRBV5-6; CDR3 protein: CASSLAGSGRGSNQPQHF; CDR3 DNA: TGTGCCAGCAGCTTGGCCGGGTCCGGAAGGGGTAGCAATCAGCCCCAGCATTTT
clone size: -; D gene: -; J gene: TRBJ1-1; V gene: TRBV6-5; CDR3 protein: CASSIPGGTEAFF; CDR3 DNA: TGTGCCAGCAGCATACCCGGGGGCACTGAAGCTTTCTTT
clone size: -; D gene: TRBD2; J gene: TRBJ2-5; V gene: TRBV6-1; CDR3 protein: CASSERGETQYF; CDR3 DNA: TGTGCCAGCAGTGAGCGGGGGGAGACCCAGTACTTC
clone size: -; D gene: -; J gene: TRBJ1-5; V gene: TRBV6-5; CDR3 protein: CASSYARGQPQHF; CDR3 DNA: TGTGCCAGCAGTTACGCCAGGGGTCAGCCCCAGCATTTT
clone size: -; D gene: TRBD1; J gene: TRBJ1-2; V gene: TRBV7-2; CDR3 protein: CASSLSADRAYGYTF; CDR3 DNA: TGTGCCAGCAGCTTATCGGCGGACAGGGCCTATGGCTACACCTTC
clone size: -; D gene: -; J gene: TRBJ1-2; V gene: TRBV4-3; CDR3 protein: CASSQEYRLIYGYTF; CDR3 DNA: TGCGCCAGCAGCCAAGAATACAGATTGATCTATGGCTACACCTTC
clone size: -; D gene: -; J gene: TRBJ1-5; V gene: TRBV6-5; CDR3 protein: CASRRQIGQPQHF; CDR3 DNA: TGTGCCAGCCGTAGACAGATCGGGCAGCCCCAGCATTTT
clone size: -; D gene: -; J gene: TRBJ1-1; V gene: TRBV5-4; CDR3 protein: CASRRQGTPFGDTEAFF; CDR3 DNA: TGTGCCAGCAGGCGACAAGGGACACCCTTCGGGGACACTGAAGCTTTCTTT
clone size: -; D gene: TRBD1; J gene: TRBJ1-2; V gene: TRBV12-3/TRBV12-4; CDR3 protein: CASRPQGGYGYTF; CDR3 DNA: TGTGCCAGCAGGCCACAGGGGGGCTATGGCTACACCTTC
clone size: -; D gene: -; J gene: TRBJ1-4; V gene: TRBV9; CDR3 protein: CASSVGGTSEKLFF; CDR3 DNA: TGTGCCAGCAGCGTAGGGGGGACAAGTGAAAAACTGTTTTTT
clone size: -; D gene: -; J gene: TRBJ2-7; V gene: TRBV4-2; CDR3 protein: CASSQDRGGAYEQYF; CDR3 DNA: TGTGCCAGCAGCCAAGATCGGGGCGGAGCCTACGAGCAGTACTTC
clone size: -; D gene: TRBD1; J gene: TRBJ2-6; V gene: TRBV3-1/TRBV3-2; CDR3 protein: CASSQLPGQGSGANVLTF; CDR3 DNA: TGTGCCAGCAGCCAGCTTCCGGGACAGGGCTCTGGGGCCAACGTCCTGACTTTC
clone size: -; D gene: -; J gene: TRBJ2-6; V gene: TRBV19; CDR3 protein: CASSMGRSGANVLTF; CDR3 DNA: TGTGCCAGTAGTATGGGGCGATCGGGGGCCAACGTCCTGACTTTC
clone size: -; D gene: -; J gene: TRBJ1-5; V gene: TRBV19; CDR3 protein: CASSITRAGRRNSNQPQHF; CDR3 DNA: TGTGCCAGTAGTATAACCAGGGCAGGGCGAAGGAATAGCAATCAGCCCCAGCATTTT
clone size: once; D gene: TRBD2; J gene: TRBJ2-1; V gene: TRBV20-1; CDR3 protein: CSASRRGGHNEQFF; CDR3 DNA: TGCAGTGCTAGTCGGCGGGGGGGTCACAATGAGCAGTTCTTC
clone size: -; D gene: TRBD2; J gene: TRBJ2-1; V gene: TRBV9; CDR3 protein: CASSGLAGGLDEQFF; CDR3 DNA: TGTGCCAGCAGCGGACTAGCGGGGGGGCTTGATGAGCAGTTCTTC
clone size: -; D gene: TRBD2; J gene: TRBJ2-5; V gene: TRBV4-3; CDR3 protein: CASSQDRTSQETQYF; CDR3 DNA: TGCGCCAGCAGCCAAGATCGGACTAGTCAGGAGACCCAGTACTTC
clone size: -; D gene: -; J gene: TRBJ1-3; V gene: TRBV19; CDR3 protein: CATQSWDAGNTIYF; CDR3 DNA: TGTGCCACCCAATCCTGGGACGCCGGAAACACCATATATTTT